This entry lists 17 T cell receptor beta chains sequenced from one sample in a study of technical replicates of blood from several donors. Using immunoSEQ multiplex PCR, the repertoire was profiled, and TCRdb retains in-frame clones only, with some absent. In the table there are roughly 90,000 clones, about 90% of which are singletons. The sample consisted of T cells isolated from PBMCs. Receptors were obtained from a human donor in good health.

The rearrangement uses TRBV7-8 and TRBJ1-5, with D possibly matching TRBD1 (5 bases). Germline V gives CDR1 SGHVS, CDR2 FQNEAQ. Trimming took 8 bases from V and 2 from J, leaving 19 bases between them. CDR3 size: 16 residues. The CDR3, as DNA: TGTGCCAGCCTCAAGGACCGCAGGGTGCGCAATCAGCCCCAGCATTTT. It yields the protein CASLKDRRVRNQPQHF.

CDR3 loop: CSVVAGGYEQYF. CDR3 sequence (DNA): TGCAGCGTTGTGGCAGGGGGCTACGAGCAGTACTTC. This sequence joins TRBV29-1 and TRBJ2-5; 7 bases line up with TRBD1. Judging by the DNA end, TRBJ2-7 fits better; the J call may be wrong. The V gene's germline CDR1 is SQVTM and CDR2 ANQGSEA. The CDR3 has 12 residues.

This clone was detected only once. This chain links TRBV5-1 with TRBJ1-5, with D possibly being TRBD1 (5 bases). Trimming pared 4 bases from V and 7 bases from J, leaving 12 bases between. Germline V CDR1 and CDR2: SGHRS, YFSETQ. There are 13 residues in the CDR3. Here the CDR3 reads CASSPDRGQPQHF. CDR3 in DNA: TGCGCCAGCAGCCCCGACAGAGGCCAGCCCCAGCATTTT.

This clone has just one count. The chain is built from TRBV7-2 and TRBJ2-1; 10 bases are shared with TRBD2. J was trimmed by 4 bases and V by 5 bases; bases with no gene match: 5. The CDR3 length is 15 residues. Germline-derived CDR1 and CDR2 are SGHTA and FQGNSA. The CDR3 protein is CASSLGLAVYNEQFF. For the CDR3, the DNA is TGTGCCAGCAGCCTCGGACTAGCGGTGTACAATGAGCAGTTCTTC.

V is TRBV9 and J is TRBJ1-4; no reliable D call. V was trimmed by 0 bases and J by 8 bases, leaving 14 bases between them. Germline V CDR1 and CDR2: SGDLS, YYNGEE. This CDR3 comprises 15 residues. Here the CDR3 reads CASSVVPGDGEKLFF. CDR3 sequence (DNA): TGTGCCAGCAGCGTAGTACCCGGGGATGGGGAAAAACTGTTTTTT.

The rearrangement uses TRBV10-1 and TRBJ1-1, with D hard to call. The CDR3 consists of 14 residues. V was trimmed by 5 bases and J by 5 bases, leaving 15 bases between them. Germline-derived CDR1 and CDR2 are WNHNN and SYGVQD (reference sequence). CDR3 sequence (DNA): TGCGCCAGCAGTCCTTCCCGAACGGGGACTGAAGCTTTCTTT. Its protein is CASSPSRTGTEAFF.

The V and J genes are TRBV6-5 and TRBJ2-7; a possible D gene is TRBD2 (6 bases). Germline V gene sequence: CDR1 MNHEY, CDR2 SVGAGI. Trimming removed 2 bases at V and 3 bases at J, with 8 bases between. This CDR3 contains 13 residues. The CDR3 reads CASSYAGFYEQYF. CDR3 coding DNA: TGTGCCAGCAGTTACGCGGGGTTCTACGAGCAGTACTTC.

The chain combines TRBV5-6 with TRBJ1-5; no clear D gene. Trimming took 0 bases from V and 6 from J, leaving 4 bases between them. Per the germline V gene, CDR1 is SGHDT and CDR2 is YYEEEE. The CDR3 extends over 12 amino acids. CDR3 in DNA: TGTGCCAGCAGCTTGGGCGTTCAGCCCCAGCATTTT. Translated, it gives CASSLGVQPQHF.

This chain joins TRBV27 and TRBJ1-4; perhaps TRBD1 as D (6 bases). V was cut by 5 bases and J by 7 bases, with 11 bases left in between. The CDR3 consists of 13 residues. Germline loops: CDR1 MNHEY, CDR2 SMNVEV (reference sequence). Here the CDR3 reads CASSDRYGEKLFF. CDR3 coding DNA: TGTGCCAGCAGTGACAGGTATGGTGAAAAACTGTTTTTT.

The gene calls are TRBV5-4 and TRBJ2-1; 10 nucleotides match TRBD2. Germline-derived CDR1 and CDR2 are SGHNT and YYREEE (reference sequence). V shed 4 bases, J shed 5 bases, and the junction held 3 bases outside the gene matches. CDR3 length: 14 amino acids. CDR3 loop: CASSRGLADNEQFF. As DNA, the CDR3 is TGTGCCAGCAGCAGAGGACTAGCGGACAATGAGCAGTTCTTC.

Only one count was recorded for this clone. The J gene is TRBJ2-3, the V gene TRBV5-1; D unclear. CDR1 is SGHRS, CDR2 YFSETQ, per germline. The CDR3 has 12 amino acids. The V and J ends lost 4 bases and 2 bases respectively, with 5 bases between them. The CDR3 bases are TGCGCCAGCAGCCTAAACACAGATACGCAGTATTTT. Residues: CASSLNTDTQYF.

The chain couples TRBV9 to TRBJ2-2, with a tentative D call TRBD1 (6 bases). V was cut by 1 base and J by 4 bases, with 20 bases left in between. Per germline, CDR1 SGDLS and CDR2 YYNGEE. CDR3 length: 18 residues. For the CDR3, the DNA is TGTGCCAGCAGCGTATCGGTGGCGAGAGGCAGGGGCACCGGGGAGCTGTTTTTT. Residues: CASSVSVARGRGTGELFF. Using reference TRBV9 and TRBJ2-2 for the parts outside the CDR3, the full variable domain is DSGVTQTPKHLITATGQRVTLRCSPRSGDLSVYWYQQSLDQGLQFLIQYYNGEERAKGNILERFSAQQFPDLHSELNLSSLELGDSALYFCASSVSVARGRGTGELFFGEGSRLTVL.

V is TRBV6-6 and J is TRBJ2-2, with 9 positions matching TRBD1. V shed 5 bases, J shed 5 bases, and the junction held 6 bases outside the gene matches. This CDR3 is built from 15 residues. The germline gives CDR1 MNHNY, CDR2 SVGAGI (reference sequence). CDR3 in DNA: TGTGCCAGCAGTCGTGACAGGGGGGGGACCGGGGAGCTGTTTTTT. Translating gives CASSRDRGGTGELFF.

This clone was picked up one time. The rearrangement links TRBV30 to TRBJ1-2; 7 bases match TRBD1. The CDR3 contains 13 residues. Germline V gene data show CDR1 as GTSNPN and CDR2 as SVGIG (reference sequence). J gave up 4 bases and V 8 bases, and 10 bases lay outside the gene matches. CDR3 coding DNA: TGTGCCCGTATAAGGGCAGGGGGCTATGGCTACACCTTC. Translating gives CARIRAGGYGYTF.

The rearrangement links TRBV7-9 to TRBJ1-5; D call uncertain. Trimming pared 3 bases from V and 4 bases from J, leaving 4 bases between. This CDR3 has 12 residues. Germline CDR1 reads SEHNR; CDR2 reads FQNEAQ (reference sequence). The CDR3 coding sequence is TGTGCCAGCAGCTTTCAGAATCAGCCCCAGCATTTT. Translating it yields CASSFQNQPQHF.

The CDR3: CAISGVDKDYEQYF. In DNA, the CDR3 is TGTGCCATCAGTGGGGTCGACAAAGACTACGAGCAGTACTTC. This sequence joins TRBV10-3 and TRBJ2-7; no clear D gene. The CDR3 covers 14 residues. Germline values: CDR1 ENHRY, CDR2 SYGVKD. V was pared by 4 bases and J by 3 bases, with 13 bases between.

The chain couples TRBV19 to TRBJ2-7; 11 bases line up with TRBD2. CDR1 and CDR2 from the germline V gene are LNHDA and SQIVND (reference sequence). The CDR3 sequence is 14 residues long. J gave up 3 bases and V 10 bases, and 8 bases lay outside the gene matches. CDR3 bases: TGTGCCACCGGCGGGGGGACTAGCGGCTACGAGCAGTACTTC. Its translation is CATGGGTSGYEQYF.